The sequence of this T cell receptor beta chain was determined in a study of cytomegalovirus exposure and HLA in healthy donors. Remarks on this clone: Its matching antigen is unknown.

Separation from the roughly 700-subject first cohort characterized the approximately 120-subject validation cohort, to which the donors belonged. The repertoire was sequenced with immunoSEQ multiplex PCR; TCRdb's copy has only in-frame clones and lacks some. Of some 110,000 clones in the sample, roughly 88% were seen once. Notes on the study in general: Generally TCR sequences proved uncommon, though certain public TCRs appeared in numerous donors. There were some 150 TCR beta chains listed as cytomegalovirus-associated.

Germline V lookup: CDR1 LNHNV, CDR2 YYDKDF (reference sequence). V lost 1 base and J lost 5; bases outside the gene matches: 5. The CDR3 spans 15 residues. V gene TRBV15 combines with J gene TRBJ2-3; 8 positions match TRBD2. This receptor was identified in a man aged 18 to 29 in good health and CMV-seronegative. Sample: PBMCs. CDR3: CATSRAAGVVDTQYF. CDR3 sequence (DNA): TGTGCCACCAGCAGAGCAGCGGGAGTCGTAGATACGCAGTATTTT. The full variable domain, rest sourced from reference TRBV15 and TRBJ2-3, is DAMVIQNPRYQVTQFGKPVTLSCSQTLNHNVMYWYQQKSSQAPKLLFHYYDKDFNNEADTPDNFQSRRPNTSFCFLDIRSPGLGDTAMYLCATSRAAGVVDTQYFGPGTRLTVL.